The present T cell receptor (beta chain) was sequenced within a study of metastatic and nonmetastatic thyroid tumors (dated by TCRdb to 2020 to 2021). Background for the entire study: The researchers compared repertoires between peripheral blood samples and tumor or nodule tissue samples from patients with malignant or benign thyroid disease.

This clone appeared many times. The antigen this receptor binds is unknown. There are no base qualities to consult, and no much larger clone falls within one base. The research as a whole found: In both blood and tumor samples, malignant tumors were reported to have significantly higher TCR beta diversity than benign nodules.

The CDR3 runs 15 residues from the cysteine to the phenylalanine. Only the CDR3 region is kept as DNA, spanning 45 bases read in frame from base 1. V lost 6 bases and J lost 5 bases, and the count of bases not matched to a germline gene is 12. CDR1 and CDR2, looked up from the germline V gene (reference sequence), are LNHDA and SQIVND. Before undergoing thyroid surgery, none of the patients had been given any kind of treatment. The study retrospectively analysed patient clinical samples collected from the early 2010s to the late 2010s using T-cell receptor beta sequencing. Receptor libraries were prepared by PCR. TCRdb names Illumina HiSeq 4000 as the instrument used. High-throughput sequencing was used to profile the CDR3 region of the TCR beta-chain in every patient. In the paper's pipeline: A classifier to discriminate distant-metastatic papillary thyroid cancer patients was built from CDR3 differences across clinicopathological groups. The Shannon index was used to assess repertoire diversity, and the Morisita-Horn index was used to assess tumor-blood repertoire similarity. The raw public data were reprocessed by TCRdb itself: fastp quality trimming at Q25, MiXCR clonotype calling, in-frame beta chains only. V and J calls and clone size were set by TCRdb, not the authors. For this sample there are some 23,000 clones; 20% to 30% appear just once. Clones ranked in the top ten supply approximately 5.5% of the sample.

The sequencing input was tumor tissue. The clonotype originates from a female donor with papillary thyroid cancer or a benign thyroid nodule (not recorded which). Some clones in this sample may be carry-over from other donors' samples. The chain is encoded by TRBV19 joined to TRBJ2-7, with TRBD1 matching 8 junction bases. The CDR3: CASRRPTGEVHEQYF. DNA sequence: TGTGCCAGTAGACGACCGACAGGGGAAGTCCACGAGCAGTACTTC.